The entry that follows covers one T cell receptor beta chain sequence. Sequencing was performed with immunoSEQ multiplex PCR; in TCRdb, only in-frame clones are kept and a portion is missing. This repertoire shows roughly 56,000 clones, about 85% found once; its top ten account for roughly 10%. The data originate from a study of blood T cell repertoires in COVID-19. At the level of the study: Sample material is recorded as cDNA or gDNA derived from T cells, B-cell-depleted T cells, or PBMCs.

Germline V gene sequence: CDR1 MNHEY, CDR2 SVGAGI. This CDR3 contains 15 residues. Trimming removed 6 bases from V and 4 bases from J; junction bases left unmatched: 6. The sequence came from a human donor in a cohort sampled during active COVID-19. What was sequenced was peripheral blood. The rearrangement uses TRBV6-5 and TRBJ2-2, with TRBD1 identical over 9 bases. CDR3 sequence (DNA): TGTGCCAGCAGACTACAGGGGGCGCGCACCGGGGAGCTGTTTTTT. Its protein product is CASRLQGARTGELFF.